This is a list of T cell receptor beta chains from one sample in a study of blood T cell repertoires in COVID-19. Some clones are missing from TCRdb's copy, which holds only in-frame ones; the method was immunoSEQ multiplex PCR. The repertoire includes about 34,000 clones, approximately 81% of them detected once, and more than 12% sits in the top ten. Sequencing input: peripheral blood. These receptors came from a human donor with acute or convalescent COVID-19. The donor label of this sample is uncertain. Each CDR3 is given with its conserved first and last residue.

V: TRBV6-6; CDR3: CASSYPDEQFF
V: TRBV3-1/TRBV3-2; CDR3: CASSQSAGPWDTQYF
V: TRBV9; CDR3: CASSVDPTGGETQYF
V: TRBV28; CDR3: CASSLGGTGLYEQYF
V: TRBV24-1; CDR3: CATSWAGGPGELFF
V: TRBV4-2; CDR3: CASSQDLPGLNTEAFF
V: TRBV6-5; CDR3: CASSYRTGKETQYF
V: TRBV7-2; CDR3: CASSLGYGYEQYF
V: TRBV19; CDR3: CASSLRAPGDTEAFF
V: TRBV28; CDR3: CASSLDKTGWLFF
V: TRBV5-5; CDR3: CASSPDWSTDTQYF
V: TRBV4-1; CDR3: CASSRHQGGFAEAFF
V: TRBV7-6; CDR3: CASSPPGGSQETQYF
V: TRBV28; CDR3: CASSFGGVQPQHF
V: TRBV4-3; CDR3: CASSQDRGSGRLAEETQYF
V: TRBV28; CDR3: CASTRGREETQYF
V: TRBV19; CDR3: CASQGRTGVTDTQYF
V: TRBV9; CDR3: CASSAPPRGMNTEAFF
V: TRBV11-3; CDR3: CASRDGQGGLVTEAFF
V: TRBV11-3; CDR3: CASSSSYGTSDTDTQYF
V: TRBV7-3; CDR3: CASSPSKGLLTDTQYF
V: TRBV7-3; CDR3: CASSLTGGLDGYTF
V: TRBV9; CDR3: CASSVGDQPQHF
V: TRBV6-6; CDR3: CASSYFGDSNQPQHF
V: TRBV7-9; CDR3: CASSLEGLAFF
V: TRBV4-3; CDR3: CASSQDLTGQGAGYGYTF
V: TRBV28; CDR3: CASSFQGKSSYEQYF
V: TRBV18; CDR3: CASSPAPQGDQPQHF
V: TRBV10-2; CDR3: CASSRTGAHGELFF
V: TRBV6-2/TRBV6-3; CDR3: CASSTPAGSKNIQYF
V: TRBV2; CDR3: CASSPLNSYEQYF
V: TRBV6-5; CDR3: CASSPGQLSNQPQHF
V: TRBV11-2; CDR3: CASKVRVGDTQYF
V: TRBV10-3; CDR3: CAISDQLDQPQHF
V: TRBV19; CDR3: CASSKGNYGYTF
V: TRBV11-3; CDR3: CASSLGTGGDEQYF
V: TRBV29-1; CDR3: CSVETGDKGNTIYF
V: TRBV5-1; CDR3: CASTDLTGGEGGYTF
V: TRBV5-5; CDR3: CASSLEGNTIYF
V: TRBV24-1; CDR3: CATSDADWSSYNEQFF